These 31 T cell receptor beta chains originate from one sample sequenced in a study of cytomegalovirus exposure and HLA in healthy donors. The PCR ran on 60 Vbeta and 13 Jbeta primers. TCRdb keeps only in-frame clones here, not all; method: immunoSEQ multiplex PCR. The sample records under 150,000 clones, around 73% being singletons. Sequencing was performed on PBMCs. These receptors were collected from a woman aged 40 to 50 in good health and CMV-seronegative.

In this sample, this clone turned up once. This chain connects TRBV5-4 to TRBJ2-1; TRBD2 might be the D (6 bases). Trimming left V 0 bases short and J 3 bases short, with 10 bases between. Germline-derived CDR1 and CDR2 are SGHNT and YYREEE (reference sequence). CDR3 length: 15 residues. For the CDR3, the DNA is TGTGCCAGCAGCTTGGATCAGGGACTCTACAATGAGCAGTTCTTC. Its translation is CASSLDQGLYNEQFF. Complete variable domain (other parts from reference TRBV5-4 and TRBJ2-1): ETGVTQSPTHLIKTRGQQVTLRCSSQSGHNTVSWYQQALGQGPQFIFQYYREEENGRGNFPPRFSGLQFPNYSSELNVNALELDDSALYLCASSLDQGLYNEQFFGPGTRLTVL.

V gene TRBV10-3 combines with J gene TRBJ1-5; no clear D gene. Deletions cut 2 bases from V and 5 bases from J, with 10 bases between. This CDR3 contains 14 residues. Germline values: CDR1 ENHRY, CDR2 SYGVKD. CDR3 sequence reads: CAISEQDSHQPQHF. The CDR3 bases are TGTGCCATCAGTGAGCAGGATTCGCATCAGCCCCAGCATTTT.

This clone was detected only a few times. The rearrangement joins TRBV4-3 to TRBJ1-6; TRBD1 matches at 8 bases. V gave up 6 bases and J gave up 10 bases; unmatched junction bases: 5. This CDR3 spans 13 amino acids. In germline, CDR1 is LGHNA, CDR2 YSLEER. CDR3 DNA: TGCGCCAGCAGTGACAGGGGAGTCTCACCCCTCCACTTT. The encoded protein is CASSDRGVSPLHF.

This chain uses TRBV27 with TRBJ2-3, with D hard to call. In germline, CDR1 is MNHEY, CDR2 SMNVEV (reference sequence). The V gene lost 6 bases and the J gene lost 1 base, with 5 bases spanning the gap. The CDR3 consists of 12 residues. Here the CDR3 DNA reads TGTGCCAGCAGCTACGGCACAGATACGCAGTATTTT. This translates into CASSYGTDTQYF.

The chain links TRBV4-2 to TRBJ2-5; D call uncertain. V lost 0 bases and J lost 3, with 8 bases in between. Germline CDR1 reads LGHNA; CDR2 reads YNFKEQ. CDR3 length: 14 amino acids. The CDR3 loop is CASSQDVRKETQYF. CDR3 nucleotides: TGTGCCAGCAGCCAAGATGTGCGTAAAGAGACCCAGTACTTC.

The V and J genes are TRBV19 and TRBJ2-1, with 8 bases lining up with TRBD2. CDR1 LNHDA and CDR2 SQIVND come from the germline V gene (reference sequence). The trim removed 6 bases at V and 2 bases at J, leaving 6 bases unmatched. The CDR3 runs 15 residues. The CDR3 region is CASSLRGGPYNEQFF. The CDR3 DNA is TGTGCCAGTAGCTTACGGGGGGGCCCCTACAATGAGCAGTTCTTC.

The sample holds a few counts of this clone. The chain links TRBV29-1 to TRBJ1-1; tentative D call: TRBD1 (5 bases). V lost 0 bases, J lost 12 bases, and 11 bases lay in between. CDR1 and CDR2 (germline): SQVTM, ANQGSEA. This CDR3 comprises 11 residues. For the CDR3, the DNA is TGCAGCGTTGAAGAGGGGGGGAGGACTTTCTTT. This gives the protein CSVEEGGRTFF.

Here the CDR3 reads CASRQEELSRGTEAFF. The CDR3 DNA sequence: TGTGCCAGCAGGCAAGAAGAACTATCAAGAGGCACTGAAGCTTTCTTT. V usage is TRBV2 and J usage is TRBJ1-1; D not resolved. Germline V gene data show CDR1 as SNHLY and CDR2 as FYNNEI. The CDR3 length is 16 residues. Trimming took 6 bases from V and 4 from J, leaving 21 bases between them.

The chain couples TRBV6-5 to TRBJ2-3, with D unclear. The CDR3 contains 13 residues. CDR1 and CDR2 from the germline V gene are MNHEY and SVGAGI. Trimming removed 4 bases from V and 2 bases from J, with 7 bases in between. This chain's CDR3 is CASSWANTDTQYF. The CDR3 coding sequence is TGTGCCAGCAGTTGGGCCAACACAGATACGCAGTATTTT.

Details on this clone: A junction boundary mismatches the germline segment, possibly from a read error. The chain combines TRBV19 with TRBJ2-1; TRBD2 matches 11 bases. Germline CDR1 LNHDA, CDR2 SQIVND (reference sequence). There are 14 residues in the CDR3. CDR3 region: CASGITGTSGMQFF. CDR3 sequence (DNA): TGTGCCAGTGGTATAACCGGGACTAGCGGTATGCAGTTCTTC.

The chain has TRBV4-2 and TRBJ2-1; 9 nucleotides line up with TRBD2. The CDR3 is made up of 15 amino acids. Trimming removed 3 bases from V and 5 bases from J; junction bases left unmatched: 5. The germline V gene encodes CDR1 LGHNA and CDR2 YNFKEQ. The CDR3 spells CASSHSGGSDNEQFF. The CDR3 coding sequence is TGTGCCAGCAGCCACAGCGGGGGGTCTGACAATGAGCAGTTCTTC.

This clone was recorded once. The CDR3 sequence is CASSPSGSGYTF. For the CDR3, the DNA is TGTGCCAGCTCACCATCCGGGAGCGGCTACACCTTC. The V call is TRBV18, the J call TRBJ1-2, with D unresolved. Trimming took 2 bases from V and 8 from J, leaving 9 bases between them. Germline V CDR1 and CDR2: KGHSH, LQKENI. The CDR3 consists of 12 residues.

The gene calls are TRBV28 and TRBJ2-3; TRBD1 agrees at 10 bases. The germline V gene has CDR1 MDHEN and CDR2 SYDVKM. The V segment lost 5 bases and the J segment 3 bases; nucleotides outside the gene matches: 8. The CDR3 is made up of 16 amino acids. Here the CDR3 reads CASSPAGTGVTDTQYF. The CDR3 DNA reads TGTGCCAGCAGTCCGGCCGGGACAGGGGTGACAGATACGCAGTATTTT.

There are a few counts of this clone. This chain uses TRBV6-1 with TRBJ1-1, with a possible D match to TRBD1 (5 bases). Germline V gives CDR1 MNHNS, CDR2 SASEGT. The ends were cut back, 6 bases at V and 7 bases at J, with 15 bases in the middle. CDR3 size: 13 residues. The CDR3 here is CASRLKGFGEAFF. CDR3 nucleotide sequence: TGTGCCAGCAGACTCAAGGGGTTCGGTGAAGCTTTCTTT.

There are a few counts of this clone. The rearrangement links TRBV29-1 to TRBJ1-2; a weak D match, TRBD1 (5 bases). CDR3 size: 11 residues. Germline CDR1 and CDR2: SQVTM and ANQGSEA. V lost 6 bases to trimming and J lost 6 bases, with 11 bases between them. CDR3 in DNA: TGCAGCGTGGGGGGTGGAAATGGCTACACCTTC. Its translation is CSVGGGNGYTF. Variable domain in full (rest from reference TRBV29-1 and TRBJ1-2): SAVISQKPSRDICQRGTSLTIQCQVDSQVTMMFWYRQQPGQSLTLIATANQGSEATYESGFVIDKFPISRPNLTFSTLTVSNMSPEDSSIYLCSVGGGNGYTFGSGTRLTVV.

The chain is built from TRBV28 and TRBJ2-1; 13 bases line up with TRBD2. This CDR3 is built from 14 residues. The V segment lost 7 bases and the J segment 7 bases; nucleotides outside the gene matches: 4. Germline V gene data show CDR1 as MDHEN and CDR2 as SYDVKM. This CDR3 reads CASTLAGGLNEQFF. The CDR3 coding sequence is TGTGCCAGCACACTAGCGGGGGGGCTGAATGAGCAGTTCTTC.

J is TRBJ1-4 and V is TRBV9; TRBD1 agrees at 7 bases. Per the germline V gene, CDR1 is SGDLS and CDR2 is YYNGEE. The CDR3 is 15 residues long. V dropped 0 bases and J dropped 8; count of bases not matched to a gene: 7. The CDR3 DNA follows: TGTGCCAGCAGCGTAGCTGGGTCCAGGGGGGAAAAACTGTTTTTT. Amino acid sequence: CASSVAGSRGEKLFF.

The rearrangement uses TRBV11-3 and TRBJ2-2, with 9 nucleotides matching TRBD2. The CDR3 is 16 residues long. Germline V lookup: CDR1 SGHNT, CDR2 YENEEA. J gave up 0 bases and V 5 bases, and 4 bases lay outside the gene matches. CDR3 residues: CASSAERGANTGELFF. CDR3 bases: TGTGCCAGCAGCGCCGAGCGGGGGGCGAACACCGGGGAGCTGTTTTTT.

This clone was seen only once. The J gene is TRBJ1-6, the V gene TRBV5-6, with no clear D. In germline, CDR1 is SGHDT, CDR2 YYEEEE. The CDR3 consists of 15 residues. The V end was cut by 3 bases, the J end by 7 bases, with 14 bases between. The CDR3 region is CASSSLGILNSPLHF. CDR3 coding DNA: TGTGCCAGCAGCTCCCTAGGCATATTAAATTCACCCCTCCACTTT.

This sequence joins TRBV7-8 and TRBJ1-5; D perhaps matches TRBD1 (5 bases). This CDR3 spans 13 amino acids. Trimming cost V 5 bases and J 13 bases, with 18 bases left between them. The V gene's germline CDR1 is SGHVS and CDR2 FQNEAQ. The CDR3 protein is CASSTNRGTRQHF. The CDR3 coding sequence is TGTGCCAGCAGCACGAACCGGGGGACGCGTCAGCATTTT.

The CDR3 DNA sequence: TGTGCCAGCAGTCTAAGTGATGGGGGGTCCGAGCAGTACTTC. This encodes CASSLSDGGSEQYF. The rearrangement links TRBV2 to TRBJ2-7; maybe TRBD2 (6 bases). CDR3 length equals 14 residues. The ends were cut back, 5 bases at V and 6 bases at J, with 17 bases in the middle. Germline CDR1 reads SNHLY; CDR2 reads FYNNEI.

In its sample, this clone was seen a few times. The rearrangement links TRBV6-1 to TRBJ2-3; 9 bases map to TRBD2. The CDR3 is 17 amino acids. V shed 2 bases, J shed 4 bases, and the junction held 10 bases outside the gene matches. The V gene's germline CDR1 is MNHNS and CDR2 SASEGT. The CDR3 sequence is CASSERVRGGRSDTQYF. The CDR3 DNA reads TGTGCCAGCAGTGAAAGGGTGCGGGGGGGCCGCTCAGATACGCAGTATTTT.

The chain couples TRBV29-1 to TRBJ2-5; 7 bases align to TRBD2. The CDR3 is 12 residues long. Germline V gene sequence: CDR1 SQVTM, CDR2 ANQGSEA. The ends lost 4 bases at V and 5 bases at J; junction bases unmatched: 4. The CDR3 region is CSVVQGGETQYF. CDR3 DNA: TGCAGCGTTGTTCAGGGAGGGGAGACCCAGTACTTC.

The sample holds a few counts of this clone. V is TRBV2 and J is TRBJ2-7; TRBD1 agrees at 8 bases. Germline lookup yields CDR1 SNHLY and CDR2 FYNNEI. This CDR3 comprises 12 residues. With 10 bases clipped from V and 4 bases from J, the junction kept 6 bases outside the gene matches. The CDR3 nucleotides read TGTGCCACTGGCGGACAGGGATACGAGCAGTACTTC. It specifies CATGGQGYEQYF.

CDR3 DNA sequence: TGTGCCAGCAGCCAAGAAGGGACTCGAGCTTTCTTT. This encodes CASSQEGTRAFF. The chain has TRBV4-2 and TRBJ1-1, with D maybe TRBD1 (5 bases). Trimming shortened V by 0 bases and J by 10 bases, and 9 bases separated the two germline ends. The CDR3 consists of 12 residues. Germline V gives CDR1 LGHNA, CDR2 YNFKEQ.

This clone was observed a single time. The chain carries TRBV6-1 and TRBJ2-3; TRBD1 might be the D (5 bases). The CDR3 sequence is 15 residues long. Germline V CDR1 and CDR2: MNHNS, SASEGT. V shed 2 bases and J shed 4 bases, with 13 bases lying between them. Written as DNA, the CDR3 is TGTGCCAGCAGTGAAACCGTTAAAGGGGCAGATACGCAGTATTTT. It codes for CASSETVKGADTQYF.

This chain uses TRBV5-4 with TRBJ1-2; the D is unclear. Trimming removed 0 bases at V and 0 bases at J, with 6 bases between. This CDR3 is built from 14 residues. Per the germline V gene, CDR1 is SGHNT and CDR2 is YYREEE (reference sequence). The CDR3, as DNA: TGTGCCAGCAGCTTGGACATCTCTAACTATGGCTACACCTTC. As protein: CASSLDISNYGYTF.

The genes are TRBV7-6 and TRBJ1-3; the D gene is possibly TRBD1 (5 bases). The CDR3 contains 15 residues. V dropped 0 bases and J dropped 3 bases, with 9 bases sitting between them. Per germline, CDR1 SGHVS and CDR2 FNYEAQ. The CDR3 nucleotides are TGTGCCAGCAGCTTAGCGCTAGGGGTTGGAAACACCATATATTTT. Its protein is CASSLALGVGNTIYF.

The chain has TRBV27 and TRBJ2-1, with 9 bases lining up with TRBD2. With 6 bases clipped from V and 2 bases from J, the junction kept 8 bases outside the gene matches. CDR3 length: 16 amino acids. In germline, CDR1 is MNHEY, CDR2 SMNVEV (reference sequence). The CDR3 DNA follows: TGTGCCAGCAGCCTCGGGCGGGGGGGCCCCTACAATGAGCAGTTCTTC. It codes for CASSLGRGGPYNEQFF.

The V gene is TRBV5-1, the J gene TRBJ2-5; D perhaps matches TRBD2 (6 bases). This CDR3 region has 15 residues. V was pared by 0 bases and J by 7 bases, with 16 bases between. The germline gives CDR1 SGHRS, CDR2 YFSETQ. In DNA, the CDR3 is TGCGCCAGCAGCTTGGTACTCGGGGGTGGAGGGACCCAGTACTTC. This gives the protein CASSLVLGGGGTQYF.

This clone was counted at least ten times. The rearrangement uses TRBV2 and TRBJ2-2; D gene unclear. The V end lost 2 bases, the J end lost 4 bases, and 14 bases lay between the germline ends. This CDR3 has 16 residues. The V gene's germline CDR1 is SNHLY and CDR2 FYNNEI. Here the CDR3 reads CASSETLKSSTGELFF. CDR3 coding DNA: TGTGCCAGCAGTGAAACGTTAAAGAGTTCCACCGGGGAGCTGTTTTTT.